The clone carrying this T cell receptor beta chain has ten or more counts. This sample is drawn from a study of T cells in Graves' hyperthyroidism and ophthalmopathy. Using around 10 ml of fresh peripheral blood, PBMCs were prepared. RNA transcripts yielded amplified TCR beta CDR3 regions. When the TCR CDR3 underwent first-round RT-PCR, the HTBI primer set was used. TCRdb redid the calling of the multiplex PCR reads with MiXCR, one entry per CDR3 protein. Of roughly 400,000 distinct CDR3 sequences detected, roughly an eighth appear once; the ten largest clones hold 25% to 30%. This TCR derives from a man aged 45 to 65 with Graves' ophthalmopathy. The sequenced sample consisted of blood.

CDR3 in DNA: TGCAGCGTTGAAGGGACTAGCGGGGTTCAAGAGACCCAGTACTTC. This translates into CSVEGTSGVQETQYF. The chain is built from TRBV29-1 and TRBJ2-5; 12 bases map to TRBD2. The length of the CDR3 is 15 residues. Germline values: CDR1 SQVTM, CDR2 ANQGSEA. Trimming at V came to 1 base and at J to 2 bases, leaving 2 bases not matched to a gene. Filled out from reference TRBV29-1 and TRBJ2-5, the complete variable domain reads SAVISQKPSRDICQRGTSLTIQCQVDSQVTMMFWYRQQPGQSLTLIATANQGSEATYESGFVIDKFPISRPNLTFSTLTVSNMSPEDSSIYLCSVEGTSGVQETQYFGPGTRLLVL.